The rows below give T cell receptor beta chains drawn from one sample of a study of T cells in Graves' hyperthyroidism and ophthalmopathy. TCRdb fed the multiplex PCR reads into MiXCR, producing one record per CDR3 protein. This sample has some 500,000 distinct CDR3 sequences; approximately 16% occur once, and the top ten carry 25% to 30%. Sequencing was carried out using blood. The receptor source for this set is a woman in her 30s with Graves' ophthalmopathy. Both conserved end residues are part of each CDR3. Fields, in order: V gene, clone size, D gene, J gene, CDR3 length, CDR3 DNA, CDR3 protein. D genes are given only for firm matches. Some rows have no size entry. The others give once, few or many, or a class for an expanded clone.

v_gene: TRBV5-6
abundance: few
d_gene: NA
j_gene: TRBJ1-2
len: 12
CDR3nt: TGTGCCAGCAGCTTGTCGGGTTTCGGCTACACCTTC
CDR3aa: CASSLSGFGYTF

v_gene: TRBV12-3/TRBV12-4
abundance: NA
d_gene: NA
j_gene: TRBJ1-1
len: 13
CDR3nt: TGTGCCGGCAGTTTAGGCGTGAACGCTGAAGCTTTCTTT
CDR3aa: CAGSLGVNAEAFF

v_gene: TRBV10-1
abundance: NA
d_gene: NA
j_gene: TRBJ1-1
len: 14
CDR3nt: TGCGCCAGCAGTGGGGGAACAGAGAACACTGAAGCTTTCTTT
CDR3aa: CASSGGTENTEAFF

v_gene: TRBV11-2
abundance: few
d_gene: NA
j_gene: TRBJ2-7
len: 14
CDR3nt: TGTGCCAGCAGCGCGAGGGGGGGCTCCTACGAGCAGTACTTC
CDR3aa: CASSARGGSYEQYF

v_gene: TRBV11-2
abundance: many
d_gene: NA
j_gene: TRBJ1-5
len: 16
CDR3nt: TGTGCCAGCAGCTTAGCAGGGGCAGTTAGGAATCAGCCCCAGCATTTT
CDR3aa: CASSLAGAVRNQPQHF

v_gene: TRBV25-1
abundance: NA
d_gene: TRBD1
j_gene: TRBJ1-4
len: 15
CDR3nt: TGTGCCAGCAGTGATCCGGGACAGTCGAATGAAAAACTGTTTTTT
CDR3aa: CASSDPGQSNEKLFF

v_gene: TRBV19
abundance: NA
d_gene: NA
j_gene: TRBJ1-2
len: 12
CDR3nt: TGTGCCAGTAGTATTTCGGTGTATGGCTACACCTTC
CDR3aa: CASSISVYGYTF

v_gene: TRBV11-2
abundance: many
d_gene: NA
j_gene: TRBJ2-5
len: 12
CDR3nt: TGTGCCAGCAGCTTGACCATGGAGACCCAGTACTTC
CDR3aa: CASSLTMETQYF

v_gene: TRBV5-6
abundance: many
d_gene: TRBD2
j_gene: TRBJ2-1
len: 17
CDR3nt: TGTGCCAGCAGCTTGGCCCTCGGACTAGCGGACAACAATGAGCAGTTCTTC
CDR3aa: CASSLALGLADNNEQFF

v_gene: TRBV11-2
abundance: many
d_gene: NA
j_gene: TRBJ2-7
len: 15
CDR3nt: TGTGCCAGCAGCTTAGATCCCAGTAATTACTACGAGCAGTACTTC
CDR3aa: CASSLDPSNYYEQYF

v_gene: TRBV9
abundance: few
d_gene: TRBD1
j_gene: TRBJ2-1
len: 14
CDR3nt: TGTGCCAGCAGCGTATGGGCAGGGGGCAATGAGCAGTTCTTC
CDR3aa: CASSVWAGGNEQFF

v_gene: TRBV4-1
abundance: NA
d_gene: NA
j_gene: TRBJ2-7
len: 14
CDR3nt: TGCGCCAGCAGCAGGGGGGCGGAAGCCTACGAGCAGTACTTC
CDR3aa: CASSRGAEAYEQYF

v_gene: TRBV3-1
abundance: many
d_gene: TRBD2
j_gene: TRBJ2-1
len: 15
CDR3nt: TGTGCCAGCAGCCCCGGACTAGCGGGAGGTAGCGAGCAGTTCTTC
CDR3aa: CASSPGLAGGSEQFF

v_gene: TRBV6-1
abundance: many
d_gene: NA
j_gene: TRBJ2-7
len: 13
CDR3nt: TGTGCCAGCAGCTTAACTAGGTTCTACGAGCAGTACTTC
CDR3aa: CASSLTRFYEQYF

v_gene: TRBV4-2
abundance: few
d_gene: TRBD1
j_gene: TRBJ2-7
len: 20
CDR3nt: TGTGCCAGCAGCCACTACTCTACGGGACAGGGAAGGGCTAAGAACTACGAGCAGTACTTC
CDR3aa: CASSHYSTGQGRAKNYEQYF

v_gene: TRBV2
abundance: NA
d_gene: NA
j_gene: TRBJ2-7
len: 15
CDR3nt: TGTGCCAGCAGCCCCGGAGAGTTTAGCTCCTACGAGCAGTACTTC
CDR3aa: CASSPGEFSSYEQYF

v_gene: TRBV6-1
abundance: many
d_gene: NA
j_gene: TRBJ1-1
len: 13
CDR3nt: TGTGCCAGCAGTGACGACGTAAACACTGAAGCTTTCTTT
CDR3aa: CASSDDVNTEAFF

v_gene: TRBV19
abundance: few
d_gene: NA
j_gene: TRBJ1-2
len: 15
CDR3nt: TGTGCCAGTAGTATGAGTTGGGAGTATCCCTATGGCTACACCTTC
CDR3aa: CASSMSWEYPYGYTF

v_gene: TRBV6-1
abundance: NA
d_gene: NA
j_gene: TRBJ2-1
len: 13
CDR3nt: TGTGCCAGCAGTAATACAGGGAACAATGAGCAGTTCTTC
CDR3aa: CASSNTGNNEQFF

v_gene: TRBV6-5
abundance: many
d_gene: NA
j_gene: TRBJ1-2
len: 18
CDR3nt: TGTGCCAGCAGTTACTCGAAAGTCCCCAGGGACACTGGCTATGGCTACACCTTC
CDR3aa: CASSYSKVPRDTGYGYTF

v_gene: TRBV6-5
abundance: few
d_gene: NA
j_gene: TRBJ2-3
len: 15
CDR3nt: TGTGCCAGCAGTTACGGAGACAGGTACCCTTATACGCAGTATTTT
CDR3aa: CASSYGDRYPYTQYF

v_gene: TRBV13
abundance: many
d_gene: TRBD2
j_gene: TRBJ2-2
len: 16
CDR3nt: TGTGCCAGCAGCGTTAGCGGGAGGGCGAACACCGGGGAGCTGTTTTTT
CDR3aa: CASSVSGRANTGELFF

v_gene: TRBV5-1
abundance: many
d_gene: TRBD2
j_gene: TRBJ2-7
len: 16
CDR3nt: TGCGCCAGCAGCCTCACCACCCCTAGCGGGTCCTACGAGCAGTACTTC
CDR3aa: CASSLTTPSGSYEQYF

v_gene: TRBV7-8
abundance: many
d_gene: NA
j_gene: TRBJ2-7
len: 15
CDR3nt: TGTGCCAGCAGAAGGGGCAGGGCGGGATCCTACGAGCAGTACTTC
CDR3aa: CASRRGRAGSYEQYF

v_gene: TRBV20-1
abundance: many
d_gene: NA
j_gene: TRBJ1-5
len: 18
CDR3nt: TGCAGTGCTAGCGTTGGCGACGGAAAAGAATATAGCAATCAGCCCCAGCATTTT
CDR3aa: CSASVGDGKEYSNQPQHF

v_gene: TRBV5-4
abundance: NA
d_gene: TRBD1
j_gene: TRBJ2-7
len: 15
CDR3nt: TGTGCCAGCAGCCAAGGGACAGGGATGACCTACGGGCAGTACTTC
CDR3aa: CASSQGTGMTYGQYF

v_gene: TRBV9
abundance: NA
d_gene: TRBD2
j_gene: TRBJ2-2
len: 16
CDR3nt: TGTGCCAGCAGCCAAGGGGAGGGACGAGGAAGCGGGGAGCTGTTTTTT
CDR3aa: CASSQGEGRGSGELFF

v_gene: TRBV20-1
abundance: NA
d_gene: NA
j_gene: TRBJ2-7
len: 15
CDR3nt: TGCAGTGCTAGAGATGACGGGAGTGCCACCTACGAGCAGTACTTC
CDR3aa: CSARDDGSATYEQYF

v_gene: TRBV11-2
abundance: many
d_gene: NA
j_gene: TRBJ1-2
len: 13
CDR3nt: TGTGCCAGCAGCTTAGGGGGGTATTATGGCTACACCTTC
CDR3aa: CASSLGGYYGYTF

v_gene: TRBV6-1
abundance: few
d_gene: NA
j_gene: TRBJ1-3
len: 15
CDR3nt: TGTGCCAGCAGTTATGGCAGGGGAACTGGAAACACCATATATTTT
CDR3aa: CASSYGRGTGNTIYF

v_gene: TRBV5-4
abundance: NA
d_gene: NA
j_gene: TRBJ2-3
len: 15
CDR3nt: TGTGCCAGCAGCCCCGCCGTACCAGGGACGGATACGCAGTATTTT
CDR3aa: CASSPAVPGTDTQYF

v_gene: TRBV27
abundance: many
d_gene: TRBD2
j_gene: TRBJ2-3
len: 15
CDR3nt: TGTGCCAGCAGTTTATCGGCGACTAGCCCAGATACGCAGTATTTT
CDR3aa: CASSLSATSPDTQYF

v_gene: TRBV28
abundance: many
d_gene: TRBD2
j_gene: TRBJ2-7
len: 16
CDR3nt: TGTGCCAGCAGCCGCTCATTGGGACTAGCTCCCGACGAGCAGTACTTC
CDR3aa: CASSRSLGLAPDEQYF

v_gene: TRBV19
abundance: NA
d_gene: NA
j_gene: TRBJ1-5
len: 15
CDR3nt: TGTGCCAGTAGCACTCGGAGGGGGGGCAATCAGCCCCAGCATTTT
CDR3aa: CASSTRRGGNQPQHF